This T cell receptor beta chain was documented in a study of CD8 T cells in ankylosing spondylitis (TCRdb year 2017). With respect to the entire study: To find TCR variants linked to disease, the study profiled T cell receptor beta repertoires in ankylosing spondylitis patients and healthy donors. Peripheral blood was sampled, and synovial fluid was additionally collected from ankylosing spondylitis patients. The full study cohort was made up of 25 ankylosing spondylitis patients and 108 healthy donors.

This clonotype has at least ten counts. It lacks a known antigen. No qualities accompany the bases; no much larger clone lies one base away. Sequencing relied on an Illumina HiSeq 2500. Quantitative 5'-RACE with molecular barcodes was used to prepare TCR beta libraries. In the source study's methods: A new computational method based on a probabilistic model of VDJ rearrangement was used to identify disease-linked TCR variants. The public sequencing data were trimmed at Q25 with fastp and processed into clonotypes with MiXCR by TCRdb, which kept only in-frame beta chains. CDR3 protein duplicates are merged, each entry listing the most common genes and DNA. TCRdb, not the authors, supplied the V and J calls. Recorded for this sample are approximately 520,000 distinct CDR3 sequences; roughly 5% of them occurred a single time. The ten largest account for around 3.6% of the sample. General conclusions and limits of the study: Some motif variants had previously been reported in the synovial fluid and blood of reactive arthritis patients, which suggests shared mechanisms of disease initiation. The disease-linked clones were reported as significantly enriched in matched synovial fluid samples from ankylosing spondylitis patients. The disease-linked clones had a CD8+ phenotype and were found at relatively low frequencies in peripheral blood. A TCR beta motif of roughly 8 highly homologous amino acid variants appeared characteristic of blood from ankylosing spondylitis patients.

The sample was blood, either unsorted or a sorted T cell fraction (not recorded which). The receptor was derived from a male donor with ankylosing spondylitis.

The CDR3 region reads CASSEYPRKSTDTQYF. The DNA sequence reads TGCGCCAGCAGTGAGTACCCCCGGAAGAGCACAGATACGCAGTATTTT. Rearrangement joined TRBV10-1 to TRBJ2-3; there is no confident call for the D gene. Based on the germline V gene (reference sequence), the CDR1 and CDR2 sequences are WNHNN and SYGVQD. From its cysteine to its phenylalanine, the CDR3 spans 16 amino acids. Just the 48-base CDR3 DNA is kept, in frame starting at base 1. Trimming costs V 1 base and J 0 bases, and their ends lie 11 bases apart.